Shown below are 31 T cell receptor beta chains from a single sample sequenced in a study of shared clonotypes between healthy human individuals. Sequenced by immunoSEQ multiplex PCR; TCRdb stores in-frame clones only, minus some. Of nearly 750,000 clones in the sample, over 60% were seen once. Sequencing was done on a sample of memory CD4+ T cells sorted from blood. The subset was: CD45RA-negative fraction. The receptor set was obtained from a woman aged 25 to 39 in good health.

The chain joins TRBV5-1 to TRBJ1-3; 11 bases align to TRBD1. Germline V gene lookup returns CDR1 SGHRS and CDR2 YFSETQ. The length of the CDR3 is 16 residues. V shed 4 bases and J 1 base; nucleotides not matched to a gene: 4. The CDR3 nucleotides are TGCGCCAGCAGCCCCGGACAGGGGGCTTCTGGAAACACCATATATTTT. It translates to CASSPGQGASGNTIYF.

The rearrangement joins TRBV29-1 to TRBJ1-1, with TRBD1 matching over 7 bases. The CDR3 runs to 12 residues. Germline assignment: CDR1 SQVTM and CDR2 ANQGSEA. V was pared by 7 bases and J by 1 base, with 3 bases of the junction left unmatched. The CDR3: CSGGQRNTEAFF. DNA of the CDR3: TGCAGCGGGGGACAGAGGAACACTGAAGCTTTCTTT.

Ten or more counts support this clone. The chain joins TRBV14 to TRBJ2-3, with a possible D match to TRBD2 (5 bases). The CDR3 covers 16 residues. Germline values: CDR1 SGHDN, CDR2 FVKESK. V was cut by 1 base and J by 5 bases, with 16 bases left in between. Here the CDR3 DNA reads TGTGCCAGCAGCCAAGGGGGATCGGGGTACCAAGATACGCAGTATTTT. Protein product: CASSQGGSGYQDTQYF.

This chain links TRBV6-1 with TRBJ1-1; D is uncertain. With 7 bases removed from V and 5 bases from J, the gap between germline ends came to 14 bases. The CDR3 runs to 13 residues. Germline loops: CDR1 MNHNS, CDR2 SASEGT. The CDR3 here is CASTLNGRTEAFF. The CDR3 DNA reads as TGTGCCAGCACCCTAAACGGTAGGACTGAAGCTTTCTTT.

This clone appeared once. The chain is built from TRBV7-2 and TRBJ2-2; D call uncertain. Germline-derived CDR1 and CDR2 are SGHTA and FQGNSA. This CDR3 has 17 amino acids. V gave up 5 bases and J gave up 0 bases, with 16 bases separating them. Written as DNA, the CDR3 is TGTGCCAGCAGCCCACAAACGGTGCTAACGAACACCGGGGAGCTGTTTTTT. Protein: CASSPQTVLTNTGELFF.

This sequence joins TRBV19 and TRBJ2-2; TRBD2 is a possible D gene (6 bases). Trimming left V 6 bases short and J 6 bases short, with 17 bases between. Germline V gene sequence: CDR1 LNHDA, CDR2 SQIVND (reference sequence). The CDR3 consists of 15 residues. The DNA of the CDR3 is TGTGCCAGTAGCCCAGGGAGGTGGATTTCCGGGGAGCTGTTTTTT. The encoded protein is CASSPGRWISGELFF.

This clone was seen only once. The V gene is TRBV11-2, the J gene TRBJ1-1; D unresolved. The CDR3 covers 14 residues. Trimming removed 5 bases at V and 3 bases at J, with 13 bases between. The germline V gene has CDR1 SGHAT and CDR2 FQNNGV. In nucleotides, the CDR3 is TGTGCCAGCAGCGGGATGTTTCGGGACACTGAAGCTTTCTTT. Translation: CASSGMFRDTEAFF. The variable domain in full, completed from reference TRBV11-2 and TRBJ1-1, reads EAGVAQSPRYKIIEKRQSVAFWCNPISGHATLYWYQQILGQGPKLLIQFQNNGVVDDSQLPKDRFSAERLKGVDSTLKIQPAKLEDSAVYLCASSGMFRDTEAFFGQGTRLTVV.

The CDR3 DNA is TGTGCCAGCAGCCCCAGGCTAGCGGGAGGGCCATATGAGCAGTTCTTC. It encodes CASSPRLAGGPYEQFF. V and J are TRBV9 and TRBJ2-1; TRBD2 matches at 12 bases. The CDR3 contains 16 residues. Trimming cost V 4 bases and J 8 bases; bases outside gene matches: 10. Germline CDR1 SGDLS, CDR2 YYNGEE.

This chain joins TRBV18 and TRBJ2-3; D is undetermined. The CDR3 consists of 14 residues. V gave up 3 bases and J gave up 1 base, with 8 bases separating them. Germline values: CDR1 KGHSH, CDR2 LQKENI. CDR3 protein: CASSPQSRTDTQYF. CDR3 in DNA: TGTGCCAGCTCACCCCAATCGCGCACAGATACGCAGTATTTT.

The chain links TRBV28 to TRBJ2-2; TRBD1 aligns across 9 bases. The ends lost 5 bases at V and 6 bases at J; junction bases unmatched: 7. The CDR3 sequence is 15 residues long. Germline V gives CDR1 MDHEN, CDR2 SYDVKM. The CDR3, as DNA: TGTGCCAGCAGTCGTCCCGGGACAGGGTCCGGGGAGCTGTTTTTT. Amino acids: CASSRPGTGSGELFF.

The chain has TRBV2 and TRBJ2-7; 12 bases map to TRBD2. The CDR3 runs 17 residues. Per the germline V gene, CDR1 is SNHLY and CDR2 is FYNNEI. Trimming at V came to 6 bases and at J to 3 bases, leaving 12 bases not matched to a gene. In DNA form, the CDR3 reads TGTGCCAGCAGGCCCATCAGGTCTAGCGGGAGGGGCTACGAGCAGTACTTC. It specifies CASRPIRSSGRGYEQYF.

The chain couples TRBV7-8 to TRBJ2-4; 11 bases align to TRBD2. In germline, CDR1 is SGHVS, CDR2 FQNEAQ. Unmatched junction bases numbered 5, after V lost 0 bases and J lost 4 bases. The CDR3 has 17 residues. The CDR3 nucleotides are TGTGCCAGCAGCTTAGCTGGGACTAGCGGAGCTAAAAACATTCAGTACTTC. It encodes CASSLAGTSGAKNIQYF.

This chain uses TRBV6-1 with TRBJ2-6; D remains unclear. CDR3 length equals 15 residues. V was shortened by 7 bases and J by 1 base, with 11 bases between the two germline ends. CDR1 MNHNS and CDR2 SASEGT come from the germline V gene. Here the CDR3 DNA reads TGTGCCAGCACTGTTCTTCCGTCTGGGGCCAACGTCCTGACTTTC. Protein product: CASTVLPSGANVLTF.

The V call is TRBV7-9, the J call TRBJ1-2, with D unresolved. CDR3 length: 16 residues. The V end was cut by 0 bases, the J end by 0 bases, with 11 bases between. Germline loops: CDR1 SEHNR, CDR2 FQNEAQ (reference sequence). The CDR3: CASSLAGGGSNYGYTF. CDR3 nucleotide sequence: TGTGCCAGCAGCTTAGCGGGTGGCGGTTCTAACTATGGCTACACCTTC.

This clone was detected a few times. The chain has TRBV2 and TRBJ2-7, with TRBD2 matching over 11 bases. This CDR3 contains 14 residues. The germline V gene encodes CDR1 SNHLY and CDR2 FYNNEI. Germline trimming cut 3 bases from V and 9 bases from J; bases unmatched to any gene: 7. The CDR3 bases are TGTGCCAGCAGTGATACTAGCGGGAGTAGTGGGCAGTACTTC. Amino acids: CASSDTSGSSGQYF.

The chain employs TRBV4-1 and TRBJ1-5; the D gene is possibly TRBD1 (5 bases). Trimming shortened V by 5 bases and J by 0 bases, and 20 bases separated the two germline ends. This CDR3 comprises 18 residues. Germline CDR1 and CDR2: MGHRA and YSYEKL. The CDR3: CASSSLVGATYSNQPQHF. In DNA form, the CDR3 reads TGCGCCAGCAGCTCCCTAGTCGGGGCCACCTATAGCAATCAGCCCCAGCATTTT.

CDR3 protein: CASSFHMNTEAFF. CDR3 bases: TGTGCCAGCAGCTTCCACATGAACACTGAAGCTTTCTTT. V gene TRBV7-6 combines with J gene TRBJ1-1, with unresolved D. The CDR3 has 13 amino acids. Trimming pared 3 bases from V and 0 bases from J, leaving 5 bases between. Germline CDR1 reads SGHVS; CDR2 reads FNYEAQ.

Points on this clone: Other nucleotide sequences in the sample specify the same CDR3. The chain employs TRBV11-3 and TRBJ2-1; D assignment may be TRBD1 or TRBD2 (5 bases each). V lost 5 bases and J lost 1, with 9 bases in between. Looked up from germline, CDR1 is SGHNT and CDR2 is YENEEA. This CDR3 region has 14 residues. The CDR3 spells CASSPGQSYNEQFF. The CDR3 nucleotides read TGTGCCAGCAGCCCGGGGCAGTCCTACAATGAGCAGTTCTTC.

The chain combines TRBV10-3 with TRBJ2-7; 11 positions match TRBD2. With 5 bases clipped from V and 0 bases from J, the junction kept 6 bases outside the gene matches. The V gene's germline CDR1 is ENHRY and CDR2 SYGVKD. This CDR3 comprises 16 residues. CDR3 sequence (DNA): TGTGCCATCAGTACCGGACTAGCGGGCAGCTCCTACGAGCAGTACTTC. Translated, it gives CAISTGLAGSSYEQYF.

CDR3 sequence: CAWKTGQGSGAGYTF. CDR3 in DNA: TGTGCCTGGAAAACGGGTCAGGGGTCGGGGGCTGGCTACACCTTC. The chain recombines TRBV30 with TRBJ1-2; TRBD1 is a possible D gene (6 bases). The CDR3 is 15 residues long. V was trimmed by 4 bases and J by 7 bases, leaving 22 bases between them. CDR1 is GTSNPN, CDR2 SVGIG, per germline (reference sequence).

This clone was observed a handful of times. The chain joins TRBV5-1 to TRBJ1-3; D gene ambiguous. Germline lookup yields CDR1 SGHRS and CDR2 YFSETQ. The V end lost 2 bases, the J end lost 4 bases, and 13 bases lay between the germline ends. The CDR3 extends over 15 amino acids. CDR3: CASSFDYSQGNTIYF. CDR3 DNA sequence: TGCGCCAGCAGCTTTGATTACTCTCAGGGAAACACCATATATTTT.

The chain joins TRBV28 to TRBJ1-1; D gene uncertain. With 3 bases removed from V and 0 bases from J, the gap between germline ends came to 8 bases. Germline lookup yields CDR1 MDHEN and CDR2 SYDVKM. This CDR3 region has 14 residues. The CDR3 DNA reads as TGTGCCAGCAGTTTCCCCGGAGTGAACACTGAAGCTTTCTTT. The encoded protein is CASSFPGVNTEAFF.

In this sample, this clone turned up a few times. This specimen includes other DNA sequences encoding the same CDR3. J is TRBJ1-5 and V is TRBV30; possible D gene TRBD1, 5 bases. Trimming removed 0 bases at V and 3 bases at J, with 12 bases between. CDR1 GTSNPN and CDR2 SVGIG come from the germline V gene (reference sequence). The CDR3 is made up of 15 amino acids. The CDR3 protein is CAWSVKGLDNQPQHF. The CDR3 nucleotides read TGTGCCTGGAGTGTTAAGGGGTTAGACAATCAGCCCCAGCATTTT. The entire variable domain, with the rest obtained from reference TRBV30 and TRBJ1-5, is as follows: SQTIHQWPATLVQPVGSPLSLECTVEGTSNPNLYWYRQAAGRGLQLLFYSVGIGQISSEVPQNLSASRPQDRQFILSSKKLLLSDSGFYLCAWSVKGLDNQPQHFGDGTRLSIL.

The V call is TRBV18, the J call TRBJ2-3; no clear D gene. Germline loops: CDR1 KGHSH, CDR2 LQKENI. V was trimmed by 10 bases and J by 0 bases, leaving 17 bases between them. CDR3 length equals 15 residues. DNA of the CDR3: TGTGCCACCTCCTTGAGTACTCCTAGCACAGATACGCAGTATTTT. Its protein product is CATSLSTPSTDTQYF.

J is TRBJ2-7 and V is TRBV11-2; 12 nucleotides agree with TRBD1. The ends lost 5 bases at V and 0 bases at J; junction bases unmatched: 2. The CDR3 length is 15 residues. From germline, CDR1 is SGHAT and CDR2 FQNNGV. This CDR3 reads CASSRDRGLSYEQYF. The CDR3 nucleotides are TGTGCCAGCAGCCGGGACAGGGGGCTCTCCTACGAGCAGTACTTC.

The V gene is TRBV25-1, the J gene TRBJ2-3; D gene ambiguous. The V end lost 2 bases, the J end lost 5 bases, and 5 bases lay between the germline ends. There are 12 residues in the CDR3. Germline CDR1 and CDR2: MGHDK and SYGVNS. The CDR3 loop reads CASSETQDTQYF. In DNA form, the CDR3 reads TGTGCCAGCAGTGAAACCCAAGATACGCAGTATTTT.

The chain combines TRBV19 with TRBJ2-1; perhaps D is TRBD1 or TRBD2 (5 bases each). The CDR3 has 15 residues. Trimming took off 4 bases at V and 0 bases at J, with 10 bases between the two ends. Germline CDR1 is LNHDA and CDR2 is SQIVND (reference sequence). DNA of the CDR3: TGTGCCAGTAGTACTAGGGACCTCTCCTACAATGAGCAGTTCTTC. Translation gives CASSTRDLSYNEQFF.

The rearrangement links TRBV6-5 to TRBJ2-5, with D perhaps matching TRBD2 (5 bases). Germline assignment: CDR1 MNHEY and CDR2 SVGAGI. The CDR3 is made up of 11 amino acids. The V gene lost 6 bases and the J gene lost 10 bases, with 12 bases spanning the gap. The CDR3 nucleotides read TGTGCCAGCAGCTACCCCGGGGACCAGTACTTC. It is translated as CASSYPGDQYF.

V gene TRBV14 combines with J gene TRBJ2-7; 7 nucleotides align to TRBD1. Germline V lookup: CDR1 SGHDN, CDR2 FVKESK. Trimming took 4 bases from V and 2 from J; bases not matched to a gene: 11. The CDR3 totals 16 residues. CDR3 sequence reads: CASSPRFLGQAYEQYF. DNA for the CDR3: TGTGCCAGCAGCCCCAGATTCCTAGGACAGGCCTACGAGCAGTACTTC.

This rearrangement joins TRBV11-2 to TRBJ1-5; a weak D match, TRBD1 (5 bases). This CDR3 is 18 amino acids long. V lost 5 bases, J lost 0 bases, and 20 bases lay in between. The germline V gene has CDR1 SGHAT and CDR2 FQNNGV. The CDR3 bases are TGTGCCAGCAGCAACGCACATGACAGCTTTGATAGCAATCAGCCCCAGCATTTT. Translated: CASSNAHDSFDSNQPQHF.

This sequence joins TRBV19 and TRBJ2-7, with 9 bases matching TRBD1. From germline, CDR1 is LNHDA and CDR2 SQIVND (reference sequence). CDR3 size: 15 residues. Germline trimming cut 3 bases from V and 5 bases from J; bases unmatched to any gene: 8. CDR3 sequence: CASSMYGTGLNEQYF. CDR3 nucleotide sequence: TGTGCCAGTAGTATGTACGGGACAGGGCTGAACGAGCAGTACTTC. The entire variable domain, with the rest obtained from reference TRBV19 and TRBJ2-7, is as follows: DGGITQSPKYLFRKEGQNVTLSCEQNLNHDAMYWYRQDPGQGLRLIYYSQIVNDFQKGDIAEGYSVSREKKESFPLTVTSAQKNPTAFYLCASSMYGTGLNEQYFGPGTRLTVT.